Sequencing of this TCR beta chain was carried out in a study of OX40 agonist ivuxolimab in advanced cancers. This CDR3 has 15 residues. Germline CDR1 SGHRS, CDR2 YFSETQ. The trim removed 2 bases at V and 5 bases at J, leaving 7 bases unmatched. TCRdb keeps only in-frame clones here, not all; method: immunoSEQ multiplex PCR. The sample carries tens of thousands of clones, about 88% recorded once. The chain couples TRBV5-1 to TRBJ2-3; 8 nucleotides agree with TRBD2. The receptor comes from an adult with an advanced solid tumor such as melanoma, head and neck, liver or kidney cancer. This sample comprised CD4+ or CD8+ T cells sorted from blood, obtained in a trial of the OX40 agonist ivuxolimab. Here the CDR3 DNA reads TGCGCCAGCAGCTTAAGCGGGAGTAAAATAGATACGCAGTATTTT. Translated: CASSLSGSKIDTQYF.